The 18 T cell receptor beta chains given below trace back to one sample, sequenced in a study of T cell responses to AZD1222 COVID-19 vaccine. TCRdb keeps only in-frame clones here, not all; method: immunoSEQ multiplex PCR. The profile shows 95,000 to 150,000 clones, around 85% of them singletons. Material: peripheral blood, obtained on day 0 of AZD1222 vaccination. Receptors were obtained from an adult in good health.

In its sample, this clone was seen a few times. In nucleotides, the CDR3 is TGTGCCAGCAGCCGTCGAGGCTATGGCTACACCTTC. Protein sequence: CASSRRGYGYTF. The chain carries TRBV6-5 and TRBJ1-2, with no clear D. The ends were cut back, 6 bases at V and 4 bases at J, with 9 bases in the middle. Germline V gene sequence: CDR1 MNHEY, CDR2 SVGAGI. The CDR3 consists of 12 residues.

The J gene is TRBJ2-3, the V gene TRBV10-3; maybe TRBD2 (7 bases). The CDR3 loop spans 17 amino acids. From germline, CDR1 is ENHRY and CDR2 SYGVKD. The V and J ends lost 0 bases and 0 bases respectively, with 13 bases between them. The CDR3 reads CAISESGAGASTDTQYF. The CDR3 nucleotides read TGTGCCATCAGTGAGTCAGGCGCGGGGGCTAGCACAGATACGCAGTATTTT.

This clone was seen a handful of times. This chain joins TRBV19 and TRBJ1-5; 7 nucleotides agree with TRBD1. The V segment lost 4 bases and the J segment 2 bases; nucleotides outside the gene matches: 2. The CDR3 consists of 14 residues. CDR1 and CDR2 from the germline V gene are LNHDA and SQIVND (reference sequence). The CDR3 DNA is TGTGCCAGTAGTAGTGGGACAGGCAATCAGCCCCAGCATTTT. This encodes CASSSGTGNQPQHF.

This clone came up a few times. This chain joins TRBV30 and TRBJ1-2; no clear D. The CDR3 is 13 amino acids. V was pared by 1 base and J by 7 bases, with 13 bases between. Germline lookup yields CDR1 GTSNPN and CDR2 SVGIG (reference sequence). This chain's CDR3 is CAWSAGMTSGYTF. The CDR3 DNA reads as TGTGCCTGGAGTGCGGGGATGACGAGTGGCTACACCTTC.

The chain recombines TRBV29-1 with TRBJ1-4, with D uncertain. This CDR3 is 10 amino acids long. The V gene lost 6 bases and the J gene lost 8 bases, with 7 bases spanning the gap. Germline V CDR1 and CDR2: SQVTM, ANQGSEA. The CDR3 protein is CSVETEKLFF. DNA of the CDR3: TGCAGCGTCGAAACGGAAAAACTGTTTTTT.

V and J are TRBV28 and TRBJ1-3; the D gene is possibly TRBD1 (5 bases). CDR3 length: 13 amino acids. Deletions cut 4 bases from V and 6 bases from J, with 10 bases between. CDR1 is MDHEN and CDR2 is SYDVKM in the germline V gene. The CDR3 nucleotides read TGTGCCAGCAGTTCCGGGGGGGAAAACACCATATATTTT. This codes for CASSSGGENTIYF.

This chain joins TRBV28 and TRBJ2-1, with 9 bases aligning to TRBD1. The germline gives CDR1 MDHEN, CDR2 SYDVKM. V trimming: 6 bases; J trimming: 10 bases; junction bases outside the gene matches: 10. This CDR3 comprises 14 residues. CDR3 sequence reads: CASSATGGLGEQFF. CDR3 nucleotides: TGTGCCAGCAGCGCGACAGGGGGACTGGGCGAGCAGTTCTTC.

This CDR3 is CASSIDLSSRGQPQHF. CDR3 sequence (DNA): TGTGCCAGTAGTATAGACCTCTCATCCCGGGGCCAGCCCCAGCATTTT. The chain employs TRBV19 and TRBJ1-5; maybe TRBD1 (5 bases). V was cut by 0 bases and J by 7 bases, with 16 bases left in between. The CDR3 sequence is 16 residues long. Germline CDR1 LNHDA, CDR2 SQIVND (reference sequence).

V is TRBV5-1 and J is TRBJ2-2; D gene unclear. CDR1 SGHRS and CDR2 YFSETQ come from the germline V gene. Trimming cost V 3 bases and J 1 base, with 16 bases left between them. This CDR3 has 17 amino acids. The CDR3 is CASSSLGQSQNTGELFF. Here the CDR3 DNA reads TGCGCCAGCAGCTCTCTAGGGCAGTCTCAGAACACCGGGGAGCTGTTTTTT.

V is TRBV30 and J is TRBJ1-3; no clear D gene. The CDR3 runs 15 residues. Germline CDR1 is GTSNPN and CDR2 is SVGIG (reference sequence). V was cut by 2 bases and J by 1 base, with 12 bases left in between. CDR3: CAWSRKRGSGNTIYF. The CDR3, as DNA: TGTGCCTGGAGTCGTAAAAGAGGATCTGGAAACACCATATATTTT.

The chain employs TRBV28 and TRBJ1-4; D possibly corresponds to TRBD1 (6 bases). Germline V gene sequence: CDR1 MDHEN, CDR2 SYDVKM. Between the trimmed V and J ends, which lost 3 bases and 8 bases, there was a span of 16 bases. The CDR3 covers 15 residues. The CDR3: CASSFTSSRGEKLFF. CDR3 nucleotide sequence: TGTGCCAGCAGTTTCACTTCTTCCAGGGGCGAAAAACTGTTTTTT. Supplemented by reference TRBV28 and TRBJ1-4, the full variable domain reads DVKVTQSSRYLVKRTGEKVFLECVQDMDHENMFWYRQDPGLGLRLIYFSYDVKMKEKGDIPEGYSVSREKKERFSLILESASTNQTSMYLCASSFTSSRGEKLFFGSGTQLSVL.

The CDR3 DNA follows: TGCGCCAGCAGCTTGGTGGCGGGGGATGAGCAGTTCTTC. This codes for CASSLVAGDEQFF. This sequence joins TRBV5-1 and TRBJ2-1; 7 bases agree with TRBD2. The CDR3 consists of 13 residues. CDR1 and CDR2 (germline): SGHRS, YFSETQ. The V and J ends lost 0 bases and 8 bases, in that order; junction bases with no gene match: 2. Together with reference TRBV5-1 and TRBJ2-1, the CDR3 gives the full variable domain: KAGVTQTPRYLIKTRGQQVTLSCSPISGHRSVSWYQQTPGQGLQFLFEYFSETQRNKGNFPGRFSGRQFSNSRSEMNVSTLELGDSALYLCASSLVAGDEQFFGPGTRLTVL.

The CDR3 loop is CASHPERISYGYTF. DNA of the CDR3: TGTGCCAGCCACCCGGAGAGAATTTCCTATGGCTACACCTTC. This rearrangement joins TRBV5-6 to TRBJ1-2; no clear D gene. Germline assignment: CDR1 SGHDT and CDR2 YYEEEE. The length of the CDR3 is 14 residues. The V end was cut by 7 bases, the J end by 4 bases, with 17 bases between.

The chain is built from TRBV19 and TRBJ1-1, with TRBD1 matching over 8 bases. The ends lost 5 bases at V and 4 bases at J; junction bases unmatched: 9. CDR3 length equals 15 residues. Per germline, CDR1 LNHDA and CDR2 SQIVND (reference sequence). CDR3 region: CASSPGQGVGTEAFF. DNA of the CDR3: TGTGCCAGTAGTCCAGGACAGGGTGTGGGCACTGAAGCTTTCTTT.

CDR3 coding DNA: TGTGCCAGCAGCCAAGATAAACAGGGGTTCTATGGCTACACCTTC. It specifies CASSQDKQGFYGYTF. The V gene is TRBV14, the J gene TRBJ1-2, with 7 bases lining up with TRBD1. The CDR3 covers 15 residues. CDR1 is SGHDN and CDR2 is FVKESK in the germline V gene. The V gene end was trimmed by 0 bases and the J gene end by 4 bases; junction bases not matched to a gene: 5. The whole variable domain, remainder taken from reference TRBV14 and TRBJ1-2, is EAGVTQFPSHSVIEKGQTVTLRCDPISGHDNLYWYRRVMGKEIKFLLHFVKESKQDESGMPNNRFLAERTGGTYSTLKVQPAELEDSGVYFCASSQDKQGFYGYTFGSGTRLTVV.

The chain joins TRBV12-5 to TRBJ2-6; 7 positions match TRBD1. V trimming: 1 base; J trimming: 1 base; junction bases outside the gene matches: 1. CDR3 length: 16 amino acids. The V gene's germline CDR1 is LGHNT and CDR2 FRNRAP. This chain's CDR3 is CASGLGGQSGANVLTF. CDR3 coding DNA: TGTGCTAGTGGTTTGGGGGGACAGTCTGGGGCCAACGTCCTGACTTTC.

This chain links TRBV6-4 with TRBJ1-2, with D unclear. This CDR3 contains 13 residues. Germline V CDR1 and CDR2: MRHNA, SNTAGT. V lost 0 bases and J lost 8, with 10 bases in between. The CDR3 DNA sequence: TGTGCCAGCAGTGACTCGATAGGAAGCGGCTACACCTTC. Its protein is CASSDSIGSGYTF.

The chain has TRBV6-5 and TRBJ2-2; D is undetermined. Germline V gene data show CDR1 as MNHEY and CDR2 as SVGAGI. CDR3 length equals 12 residues. V was cut by 8 bases and J by 0 bases, with 4 bases left in between. The CDR3 loop is CASGPNTGELFF. The CDR3 coding sequence is TGTGCCAGCGGGCCGAACACCGGGGAGCTGTTTTTT.